A selection of T cell receptor beta chains follows, all from one sample in a study of blood T cell repertoires in COVID-19. Repertoires were generated with immunoSEQ multiplex PCR, while TCRdb's copy carries only in-frame clones and drops some. This sample has some 30,000 clones, with about 90% found just once. Sequenced sample: peripheral blood. These receptors originate from a man between 60 and 75 years old with active COVID-19. The CDR3 runs from the conserved cysteine through the conserved F or W. D genes are given only for firm matches. The size field is filled for only some rows; it gives once, few, many or a size class.

TRBJ1-2 | NA | TRBD1 | TRBV5-5 | CASSRPTGVNYGYTF | TGTGCCAGCAGCCGTCCGACAGGGGTTAACTATGGCTACACCTTC
TRBJ1-5 | few | TRBD1 | TRBV4-2 | CASSQDSGQGIAQPQHF | TGTGCCAGCAGCCAAGATTCCGGACAGGGCATCGCTCAGCCCCAGCATTTT
TRBJ1-5 | NA | NA | TRBV12-3/TRBV12-4 | CASTRQSNQPQHF | TGTGCCAGCACGAGACAAAGCAATCAGCCCCAGCATTTT
TRBJ1-1 | NA | NA | TRBV19 | CASTRGGVANPAFF | TGTGCCAGTACCCGAGGGGGGGTCGCGAACCCGGCTTTCTTT
TRBJ1-5 | NA | NA | TRBV7-9 | CASSLGRGGQDQPQHF | TGTGCCAGCAGCTTAGGACGCGGGGGGCAGGATCAGCCCCAGCATTTT
TRBJ1-5 | few | NA | TRBV28 | CASSLPGSPQHF | TGTGCCAGCAGCCTCCCGGGATCGCCCCAGCATTTT
TRBJ1-2 | NA | TRBD1 | TRBV5-1 | CASSFGTGGADYGYTF | TGCGCCAGCAGCTTCGGGACAGGGGGCGCGGACTATGGCTACACCTTC
TRBJ2-7 | NA | NA | TRBV18 | CASSRQRETYEQYF | TGTGCCAGCTCCCGACAAAGAGAAACCTACGAGCAGTACTTC
TRBJ1-3 | NA | NA | TRBV7-8 | CASSYRALSGNTIYF | TGTGCCAGCAGCTACAGGGCTCTCTCTGGAAACACCATATATTTT
TRBJ1-2 | NA | NA | TRBV12-3/TRBV12-4 | CASTPGPGSGYTF | TGTGCCAGCACCCCCGGCCCGGGGAGTGGCTACACCTTC
TRBJ2-7 | NA | TRBD1 | TRBV5-4 | CASSLPLDRGGEQYF | TGTGCCAGCAGCTTGCCCCTTGACAGGGGAGGCGAGCAGTACTTC
TRBJ1-5 | NA | TRBD1 | TRBV2 | CASSPRTGRNQPQHF | TGTGCCAGCAGTCCCCGGACAGGGCGGAATCAGCCCCAGCATTTT
TRBJ1-5 | NA | TRBD1 | TRBV19 | CASSRLDRGNGQPQHF | TGTGCCAGTAGTAGGTTAGACAGGGGCAACGGTCAGCCCCAGCATTTT
TRBJ2-7 | NA | NA | TRBV21-1 | CASSKATDRDRVYEQYF | TGTGCCAGCAGCAAAGCTACAGACCGGGACAGGGTCTACGAGCAGTACTTC
TRBJ2-7 | NA | NA | TRBV5-1 | CASSLSGKRAYEQYF | TGCGCCAGCAGCTTGTCAGGGAAAAGGGCCTACGAGCAGTACTTC
TRBJ1-1 | NA | NA | TRBV2 | CASNLGANTEAFF | TGTGCCAGCAACCTGGGGGCGAACACTGAAGCTTTCTTT
TRBJ2-5 | few | TRBD2 | TRBV25-1 | CASSTSWAGGSETQYF | TGTGCCAGCAGTACCAGTTGGGCGGGGGGTTCAGAGACCCAGTACTTC
TRBJ1-5 | NA | NA | TRBV3-1/TRBV3-2 | CASSQDRQTQHF | TGTGCCAGCAGCCAAGATCGCCAGACCCAGCATTTT
TRBJ2-3 | few | TRBD1 | TRBV18 | CASLQGAHVSTDTQYF | TGTGCCAGCTTACAGGGGGCCCATGTGAGCACAGATACGCAGTATTTT
TRBJ2-1 | NA | NA | TRBV7-2 | CASSLGASSGEQFF | TGTGCCAGCAGCTTAGGAGCGAGCTCGGGTGAGCAGTTCTTC
TRBJ2-2 | NA | TRBD2 | TRBV3-1/TRBV3-2 | CASSQKSGSRPGELFF | TGTGCCAGCAGCCAAAAAAGCGGGAGTCGACCCGGGGAGCTGTTTTTT
TRBJ1-2 | NA | NA | TRBV28 | CASSLSYTAIGYTF | TGTGCCAGCAGTTTATCTTACACCGCCATCGGCTACACCTTC